The rows below give T cell receptor beta chains drawn from one sample of a study of T-cell memory formation after mild COVID-19. A single record per CDR3 protein comes from TCRdb applying MiXCR to the 5' RACE reads. This sample has about 470,000 distinct CDR3 sequences, with roughly 20% found just once. The sample comprised PBMCs or a T cell subset sorted from them (not recorded which). The source of these receptors is an adult woman who had mild COVID-19 (a few samples of this study predate the infection). Cell type and time point are not known. CDR3s include the opening cysteine and the closing phenylalanine or tryptophan. Each record gives: V gene, J gene, clone size, D gene, CDR3 DNA, CDR3 protein. D genes are given only for firm matches. Size is stated for part of the rows, as once, few or many counts, or as a class when the clone is expanded.

v_call: TRBV12-3/TRBV12-4; j_call: TRBJ1-1; clone_size: few; d_call: NA; cdr3_nt: TGTGCCAGCAGCCAGAAACAGGGAAGGGGGGCGAACACTGAAGCTTTCTTT; cdr3_aa: CASSQKQGRGANTEAFF
v_call: TRBV11-2; j_call: TRBJ2-1; clone_size: NA; d_call: TRBD2; cdr3_nt: TGTGCCAGCAGCCACCGGACTAGCGGGAGGGGTAATGAGCAGTTCTTC; cdr3_aa: CASSHRTSGRGNEQFF
v_call: TRBV12-3/TRBV12-4; j_call: TRBJ2-1; clone_size: NA; d_call: TRBD2; cdr3_nt: TGTGCCAGCAGCCCCAGCAGGGGGAGGACTAGCGGGGGGGTTAATGAGCAGTTCTTC; cdr3_aa: CASSPSRGRTSGGVNEQFF
v_call: TRBV9; j_call: TRBJ2-3; clone_size: many; d_call: NA; cdr3_nt: TGTGCCAGCAGCGTAGGGACCCTGGACACAGATACGCAGTATTTT; cdr3_aa: CASSVGTLDTDTQYF
v_call: TRBV12-3/TRBV12-4; j_call: TRBJ2-7; clone_size: NA; d_call: TRBD2; cdr3_nt: TGTGCCAGCAGCTCAGCGGGGGCGCTCCTTTACGAGCAGTACTTC; cdr3_aa: CASSSAGALLYEQYF
v_call: TRBV12-3/TRBV12-4; j_call: TRBJ2-7; clone_size: NA; d_call: NA; cdr3_nt: TGTGCCAGCAGTTTGGTACGGGATAAGTACGAGCAGTACTTC; cdr3_aa: CASSLVRDKYEQYF
v_call: TRBV5-6; j_call: TRBJ2-7; clone_size: few; d_call: TRBD2; cdr3_nt: TGTGCCAGCACCGACAGCGGGGGGATTTACGAGCAGTACTTC; cdr3_aa: CASTDSGGIYEQYF
v_call: TRBV6-5; j_call: TRBJ2-7; clone_size: NA; d_call: TRBD2; cdr3_nt: TGTGCCAGCAGTGCCTTCTTTGGCGGGGGTAGCTCCTACGAGCAGTACTTC; cdr3_aa: CASSAFFGGGSSYEQYF
v_call: TRBV12-3/TRBV12-4; j_call: TRBJ2-4; clone_size: NA; d_call: NA; cdr3_nt: TGTGCCAGCAGTTTCGAAAGGATCGGGGCCAAAAACATTCAGTACTTC; cdr3_aa: CASSFERIGAKNIQYF
v_call: TRBV7-3; j_call: TRBJ2-1; clone_size: few; d_call: TRBD1; cdr3_nt: TGTGCCAGCAGCTTTGGGGACAGGAGGGCGAATGAGCAGTTCTTC; cdr3_aa: CASSFGDRRANEQFF
v_call: TRBV18; j_call: TRBJ2-7; clone_size: NA; d_call: NA; cdr3_nt: TGTGCCAGCTCACCACGGGGGTTCTACGAGCAGTACTTC; cdr3_aa: CASSPRGFYEQYF
v_call: TRBV5-1; j_call: TRBJ1-1; clone_size: NA; d_call: NA; cdr3_nt: TGCGCCAGCAGCATAACCGGGACACACACTGAAGCTTTCTTT; cdr3_aa: CASSITGTHTEAFF
v_call: TRBV2; j_call: TRBJ2-3; clone_size: few; d_call: TRBD2; cdr3_nt: TGTGCCAGCAGACCCGGGACTATCACAGATACGCAGTATTTT; cdr3_aa: CASRPGTITDTQYF
v_call: TRBV9; j_call: TRBJ1-3; clone_size: few; d_call: NA; cdr3_nt: TGTGCCAGCAGCGTAGCGGGGAACTCTGGAAACACCATATATTTT; cdr3_aa: CASSVAGNSGNTIYF
v_call: TRBV7-2; j_call: TRBJ2-7; clone_size: few; d_call: NA; cdr3_nt: TGTGCCAGCAGCTTAGAAGGCGCCGCCGACTACGAGCAGTACTTC; cdr3_aa: CASSLEGAADYEQYF
v_call: TRBV5-1; j_call: TRBJ2-1; clone_size: NA; d_call: TRBD2; cdr3_nt: TGCGCCAGCAGCTCCGGGACTAGCGGGGCTGGTTACAATGAGCAGTTCTTC; cdr3_aa: CASSSGTSGAGYNEQFF
v_call: TRBV4-1; j_call: TRBJ2-7; clone_size: NA; d_call: TRBD2; cdr3_nt: TGCGCCAGCAGTCTGCGAGTGACTAGCGGGGATACCTACGAGCAGTACTTC; cdr3_aa: CASSLRVTSGDTYEQYF
v_call: TRBV7-9; j_call: TRBJ2-1; clone_size: few; d_call: NA; cdr3_nt: TGTGCCAGCAGCTCCTACAAGGGAGCCGATGAGCAGTTCTTC; cdr3_aa: CASSSYKGADEQFF
v_call: TRBV7-9; j_call: TRBJ2-5; clone_size: NA; d_call: TRBD2; cdr3_nt: TGTGCCAGCAGCTTGGGACTAGCGGGGATTAATAGAGACGACCAGTACTTC; cdr3_aa: CASSLGLAGINRDDQYF
v_call: TRBV7-6; j_call: TRBJ2-1; clone_size: many; d_call: TRBD2; cdr3_nt: TGTGCCAGCAGCTTAGTATCCAGCGGGGGGACCTACAATGAGCAGTTCTTC; cdr3_aa: CASSLVSSGGTYNEQFF
v_call: TRBV7-8; j_call: TRBJ1-1; clone_size: few; d_call: NA; cdr3_nt: TGTGCCAGCAGCTTAGGAGTCTTGATGAACACTGAAGCTTTCTTT; cdr3_aa: CASSLGVLMNTEAFF
v_call: TRBV2; j_call: TRBJ1-1; clone_size: few; d_call: NA; cdr3_nt: TGTGCCAGCAGTGAAGCAAGAGTGAACACTGAAGCTTTCTTT; cdr3_aa: CASSEARVNTEAFF
v_call: TRBV5-5; j_call: TRBJ2-5; clone_size: few; d_call: NA; cdr3_nt: TGTGCCAGCAGCTTGGGACTACCTAGTACCCAGTACTTC; cdr3_aa: CASSLGLPSTQYF
v_call: TRBV6-1; j_call: TRBJ2-7; clone_size: NA; d_call: NA; cdr3_nt: TGTGCCAGCAGTGAAGACGGCAGGGAAAGCTACGAGCAGTACTTC; cdr3_aa: CASSEDGRESYEQYF
v_call: TRBV9; j_call: TRBJ2-1; clone_size: NA; d_call: NA; cdr3_nt: TGTGCCAGCAGCGTAGGGACGAGGGGCCTAGGGGAGCAGTTCTTC; cdr3_aa: CASSVGTRGLGEQFF
v_call: TRBV3-1; j_call: TRBJ2-1; clone_size: NA; d_call: NA; cdr3_nt: TGTGCCAGCAGCCACGAGGGTAGGTATGAGCAGTTCTTC; cdr3_aa: CASSHEGRYEQFF
v_call: TRBV6-5; j_call: TRBJ2-1; clone_size: few; d_call: NA; cdr3_nt: TGTGCCAGCAGTTACTCGGGGGGCGCGGATGAGCAGTTCTTC; cdr3_aa: CASSYSGGADEQFF
v_call: TRBV11-2; j_call: TRBJ1-3; clone_size: few; d_call: NA; cdr3_nt: TGTGCCAGCAGCATATTTCAAGGGGGGCTGGGAAACACCATATATTTT; cdr3_aa: CASSIFQGGLGNTIYF
v_call: TRBV20-1; j_call: TRBJ2-4; clone_size: once; d_call: NA; cdr3_nt: TGCAGTGCTAGGGGGACCCAGGCCAAAAACATTCAGTACTTC; cdr3_aa: CSARGTQAKNIQYF
v_call: TRBV30; j_call: TRBJ1-2; clone_size: few; d_call: NA; cdr3_nt: TGTGCCTGGAGAGAGACCGGGCGAGTCGGCTACACCTTC; cdr3_aa: CAWRETGRVGYTF
v_call: TRBV6-6; j_call: TRBJ2-2; clone_size: few; d_call: TRBD2; cdr3_nt: TGTGCCAGCAGTTTCACGACTAGCGGTACCGGGGAGCTGTTTTTT; cdr3_aa: CASSFTTSGTGELFF
v_call: TRBV2; j_call: TRBJ2-1; clone_size: NA; d_call: NA; cdr3_nt: TGTGCCAGCAGTGCAGACCCCCCCCATGAGCAGTTCTTC; cdr3_aa: CASSADPPHEQFF
v_call: TRBV7-2; j_call: TRBJ1-2; clone_size: few; d_call: NA; cdr3_nt: TGTGCCAGCCGCCGGGAGGGTTATTCTGGCTACACCTTC; cdr3_aa: CASRREGYSGYTF
v_call: TRBV20-1; j_call: TRBJ2-5; clone_size: few; d_call: NA; cdr3_nt: TGCAGTGCTAGAGCCCACGGACTGGGGGAGACCCAGTACTTC; cdr3_aa: CSARAHGLGETQYF
v_call: TRBV7-9; j_call: TRBJ2-7; clone_size: few; d_call: NA; cdr3_nt: TGTGCCAGCAGCACTCAGGCGTACGAGCAGTACTTC; cdr3_aa: CASSTQAYEQYF
v_call: TRBV3-1; j_call: TRBJ1-3; clone_size: few; d_call: TRBD1; cdr3_nt: TGTGCCAGCAAGAAGGACAGGGGAGGAAACACCATATATTTT; cdr3_aa: CASKKDRGGNTIYF
v_call: TRBV5-1; j_call: TRBJ2-1; clone_size: many; d_call: TRBD1; cdr3_nt: TGCGCCAGCAGCCACAGGGGTAATGAGCAGTTCTTC; cdr3_aa: CASSHRGNEQFF
v_call: TRBV3-1; j_call: TRBJ1-6; clone_size: few; d_call: NA; cdr3_nt: TGTGCCAGCAGCCAAGTAACCAGAAATAATTCACCCCTCCACTTT; cdr3_aa: CASSQVTRNNSPLHF
v_call: TRBV19; j_call: TRBJ2-7; clone_size: once; d_call: TRBD1; cdr3_nt: TGTGCCAGTAGTATAAGGACAGGGCCCTACGAGCAGTACTTC; cdr3_aa: CASSIRTGPYEQYF
v_call: TRBV5-6; j_call: TRBJ2-5; clone_size: few; d_call: TRBD1; cdr3_nt: TGTGCCAGCAGCCCAGGACGGGGACAGGGGACAGAGACCCAGTACTTC; cdr3_aa: CASSPGRGQGTETQYF
v_call: TRBV5-1; j_call: TRBJ2-1; clone_size: NA; d_call: NA; cdr3_nt: TGCGCCAGCAGCTTGCAGGGGAGGACCGTCTATGAGCAGTTCTTC; cdr3_aa: CASSLQGRTVYEQFF
v_call: TRBV27; j_call: TRBJ1-5; clone_size: few; d_call: NA; cdr3_nt: TGTGCCAGCAGTTGGGCCGGACAGCGCAATCAGCCCCAGCATTTT; cdr3_aa: CASSWAGQRNQPQHF
v_call: TRBV20-1; j_call: TRBJ2-1; clone_size: NA; d_call: NA; cdr3_nt: TGCAGTGCTAGAGATGGCGGCTCGGGCGATGAGCAGTTCTTC; cdr3_aa: CSARDGGSGDEQFF
v_call: TRBV19; j_call: TRBJ2-6; clone_size: NA; d_call: NA; cdr3_nt: TGTGCCAGTAGTATAGCAATCCAGAACTCTGGGGCCAACGTCCTGACTTTC; cdr3_aa: CASSIAIQNSGANVLTF
v_call: TRBV21-1; j_call: TRBJ2-7; clone_size: NA; d_call: NA; cdr3_nt: TGTGCCAGCAGCACCCCTAATCGCCGGGGCCGTCGACGCGGGTACTTC; cdr3_aa: CASSTPNRRGRRRGYF
v_call: TRBV29-1; j_call: TRBJ1-5; clone_size: NA; d_call: NA; cdr3_nt: TGCAGCGTTGAAACGGGGGGCAATCAGCCCCAGCATTTT; cdr3_aa: CSVETGGNQPQHF
v_call: TRBV25-1; j_call: TRBJ1-1; clone_size: few; d_call: TRBD1; cdr3_nt: TGTGCCAGCAGTGAATACGGAGGGGGCCGTACTGAAGCTTTCTTT; cdr3_aa: CASSEYGGGRTEAFF
v_call: TRBV20-1; j_call: TRBJ2-4; clone_size: many; d_call: TRBD2; cdr3_nt: TGCAGTGCTAGGAAGACTAGCGGGGGGGCGGAAGCCAAAAACATTCAGTACTTC; cdr3_aa: CSARKTSGGAEAKNIQYF
v_call: TRBV18; j_call: TRBJ2-4; clone_size: NA; d_call: NA; cdr3_nt: TGTGCCAGCTCACCACCGGCCGGGGATAACAAAAACATTCAGTACTTC; cdr3_aa: CASSPPAGDNKNIQYF
v_call: TRBV5-5; j_call: TRBJ1-5; clone_size: NA; d_call: NA; cdr3_nt: TGTGCCAGCAGCTGGGACGGTTATAGCAATCAGCCCCAGCATTTT; cdr3_aa: CASSWDGYSNQPQHF
v_call: TRBV4-1; j_call: TRBJ1-1; clone_size: NA; d_call: TRBD1; cdr3_nt: TGCGCCAGCAGCCTTGGGACAGGGGGTCGGGGCACTGAAGCTTTCTTT; cdr3_aa: CASSLGTGGRGTEAFF
v_call: TRBV7-3; j_call: TRBJ2-2; clone_size: few; d_call: TRBD2; cdr3_nt: TGTGCCAGCGAAAGCGGGGCGAACACCGGGGAGCTGTTTTTT; cdr3_aa: CASESGANTGELFF
v_call: TRBV20-1; j_call: TRBJ1-4; clone_size: few; d_call: TRBD1; cdr3_nt: TGCAGTGCCACGCCTTCTCGACAGGGTTTGGGTGAAAAACTGTTTTTT; cdr3_aa: CSATPSRQGLGEKLFF